This entry describes one T cell receptor beta chain. Its antigen is not identified. At one end the junction does not follow the germline gene, possibly because of a read error. The sample originates from a study of T cells in Graves' hyperthyroidism and ophthalmopathy. On the study more broadly: Peripheral blood was taken when the disease was first diagnosed, before any treatment began. Study-wide points: Ophthalmopathy was predicted by the model a median of about 6.5 months ahead of onset.

Amplified TCR beta CDR3 regions came from RNA transcripts. Carried out on the TCR CDR3, a first-round RT-PCR used the HTBI primer set. TCRdb itself ran the multiplex PCR reads through MiXCR, one entry per CDR3 protein. Of about 600,000 distinct CDR3 sequences listed, roughly 15% are singletons. This CDR3 spans 13 amino acids. Looked up from germline, CDR1 is MNHEY and CDR2 is SVGAGI. The sequenced sample was blood. This receptor was obtained from a woman between 45 and 60 years old with Graves' ophthalmopathy. The chain combines TRBV6-5 with TRBJ1-5; no definite D call. CDR3 in DNA: TGTGCTAGCAGTTACCGGAGTTATCAGCCCCAGCATTTT. This encodes CASSYRSYQPQHF.